This TCR beta chain originates from a study of identifying expanded T cells in peripheral blood. Study-wide results and limits: Differentially abundant clones: about 1.3 between replicates, 15 to 17 at roughly 15 days, 19 to 20 at four. Clone count variance between roughly two-week samples rose with total template count.

Collection occurred without any documented infections or immune events in donors. Here immunoSEQ multiplex PCR was the method, and the copy in TCRdb shows in-frame clones only, minus some. The sample holds about 100,000 clones, roughly nine tenths seen once. CDR1 and CDR2 from the germline V gene are SGHRS and YFSETQ. This CDR3 contains 14 residues. The V end was cut by 0 bases, the J end by 3 bases, with 7 bases between. On this clone: The antigen remains undetermined.

The TCR was taken from a person aged 18 to 70 in good health. The genes are TRBV5-1 and TRBJ2-1; D is uncertain. Sequenced: blood. This chain's CDR3 is CASSLGNGYNEQFF. The CDR3 DNA reads TGCGCCAGCAGCTTGGGGAACGGCTACAATGAGCAGTTCTTC.